Listed below are T cell receptor delta chains from one sample, sequenced in a study of γδ T cells in repeated Plasmodium falciparum infection. TCRdb re-called the multiplex PCR reads through CATT. The table includes approximately 53,000 delta-chain clones, over 1.5% detected once. The material sequenced was gamma-delta T cells from blood. The receptor set was obtained from a pool of human donors (malaria-infected and uninfected, not separated). Each CDR3 is given without its conserved first and last residue. Each record gives: J gene, V gene, CDR3 protein.

j_call: TRDJ1; v_call: TRDV1; cdr3_aa: AGDTERNTDKLI
j_call: TRDJ1; v_call: TRDV1; cdr3_aa: ALGELEGITDKLI
j_call: TRDJ1; v_call: TRDV1; cdr3_aa: ALGEISTSYWGIPPYTDKLI
j_call: TRDJ1; v_call: TRDV1; cdr3_aa: ALGEPLGVILWGIRTDKLI
j_call: TRDJ1; v_call: TRDV1; cdr3_aa: ALGELSLPFALLRAKLI
j_call: TRDJ1; v_call: TRDV1; cdr3_aa: ALGERSIRYPIVGDTFGYTDKLI
j_call: TRDJ1; v_call: TRDV1; cdr3_aa: ALGERGPSHIPGLGDTDKLI
j_call: TRDJ3; v_call: TRDV1; cdr3_aa: ALGDPIFLQGDNRADSWDTRQMF
j_call: TRDJ1; v_call: TRDV1; cdr3_aa: ALGEGRTLVGRWGIMDKLI
j_call: TRDJ1; v_call: TRDV1; cdr3_aa: ALGTPKPRRGTGADKLI
j_call: TRDJ1; v_call: TRDV1; cdr3_aa: ALGTPPDPVIGGYGGDKLI
j_call: TRDJ2; v_call: TRDV1; cdr3_aa: ALGESALPRGILLPLTAQLF
j_call: TRDJ1; v_call: TRDV1; cdr3_aa: ALGESPLRFLAQLI
j_call: TRDJ1; v_call: TRDV1; cdr3_aa: ALGDRPRTGGPGPKLI
j_call: TRDJ1; v_call: TRDV1; cdr3_aa: ALGEQTSFHIRYWGIVGLI
j_call: TRDJ1; v_call: TRDV1; cdr3_aa: ALGEGTRSPSSDKLI
j_call: TRDJ3; v_call: TRDV2; cdr3_aa: ACDDVQSEDTNSSWDTRQMF
j_call: TRDJ1; v_call: TRDV1; cdr3_aa: APGSPGGYGPPYTDKLI
j_call: TRDJ1; v_call: TRDV1; cdr3_aa: ALGGSFFLLMGIVTDKLI
j_call: TRDJ1; v_call: TRDV1; cdr3_aa: ALGDRHPTFYTTPVLGDTAKLI
j_call: TRDJ1; v_call: TRDV1; cdr3_aa: ALGETLPLYWENKLI
j_call: TRDJ1; v_call: TRDV1; cdr3_aa: ALGEWDPHPTGGLSTHKLI
j_call: TRDJ1; v_call: TRDV2; cdr3_aa: ACDPYWGISADKLI
j_call: TRDJ1; v_call: TRDV2; cdr3_aa: ACDTGGDYRYTDKLT
j_call: TRDJ1; v_call: TRDV1; cdr3_aa: ALGKIRPSWAGGLTDKLI
j_call: TRDJ1; v_call: TRAV38-2/DV8; cdr3_aa: AYRSGVNWGIWDTDKLI
j_call: TRDJ1; v_call: TRDV1; cdr3_aa: ALGERGYAGDKGYTDKLI
j_call: TRDJ1; v_call: TRDV2; cdr3_aa: ACDTGETGGYYTDKLI
j_call: TRDJ1; v_call: TRDV3; cdr3_aa: ASRRRRPPGGYLTYTDKLI
j_call: TRDJ1; v_call: TRDV3; cdr3_aa: AFKGAFLLTYTDKLI
j_call: TRDJ4; v_call: TRDV1; cdr3_aa: ALGKAVTYWVYWGSEGYVRPLI
j_call: TRDJ1; v_call: TRDV2; cdr3_aa: ACDTEGKLI
j_call: TRDJ1; v_call: TRDV1; cdr3_aa: ALFQPLGALLGGKSPGKLI
j_call: TRDJ2; v_call: TRDV3; cdr3_aa: AFICRQFVYWGLHTAQLF
j_call: TRDJ1; v_call: TRDV3; cdr3_aa: AFGLPNSYWGIRRVI
j_call: TRDJ1; v_call: TRDV1; cdr3_aa: ALGERTGGREYTDKLI
j_call: TRDJ1; v_call: TRDV1; cdr3_aa: ALFELTGGLI
j_call: TRDJ1; v_call: TRDV1; cdr3_aa: ALWEIAQVVPHTDKLI
j_call: TRDJ1; v_call: TRDV1; cdr3_aa: ALGLVVPVLGDLYTDKLI
j_call: TRDJ1; v_call: TRDV1; cdr3_aa: ALTSFLRYWEELI
j_call: TRDJ1; v_call: TRDV1; cdr3_aa: ALGELWPSSRTGDSPYTDKLI
j_call: TRDJ1; v_call: TRDV1; cdr3_aa: ALGPWRLTGALIRYTDKLI
j_call: TRDJ1; v_call: TRDV1; cdr3_aa: SGEFRMIRVKPDKLI
j_call: TRDJ1; v_call: TRDV1; cdr3_aa: ALGDAAFLLNHGGHWYTDKLI
j_call: TRDJ1; v_call: TRDV2; cdr3_aa: ACDLLGDPTDKLI
j_call: TRDJ1; v_call: TRDV1; cdr3_aa: ALGVTNYLLVLQQDKLI
j_call: TRDJ1; v_call: TRDV1; cdr3_aa: ALGELGRSWYWGIQKLI
j_call: TRDJ1; v_call: TRDV1; cdr3_aa: ALGVPVLYPTFPIFRAYTDKLI
j_call: TRDJ1; v_call: TRDV1; cdr3_aa: ALGDTHPFYLTDKLI
j_call: TRDJ4; v_call: TRDV1; cdr3_aa: ALGGVSLGGYAPLI
j_call: TRDJ1; v_call: TRDV1; cdr3_aa: ALGERPQKRDYALSTDKLI
j_call: TRDJ1; v_call: TRDV1; cdr3_aa: ALGELPPRWGLLITKYTDKLT
j_call: TRDJ1; v_call: TRDV1; cdr3_aa: ALGEMGWGKDTDKLI